Following are 32 T cell receptor beta chains from one sample sequenced in a study of control samples from healthy donors and cancer patients. TCRdb's copy holds only in-frame clones and misses some; the assay was immunoSEQ multiplex PCR. The sample carries some 71,000 clones, about 90% recorded once. The sequenced sample was PBMCs. These receptors were obtained from a woman aged 50 to 60 with head and neck cancer.

The rearrangement links TRBV7-8 to TRBJ2-6, with D possibly being TRBD2 (6 bases). This CDR3 is 19 amino acids long. Trimming shortened V by 0 bases and J by 1 base, and 16 bases separated the two germline ends. Per germline, CDR1 SGHVS and CDR2 FQNEAQ. CDR3 nucleotide sequence: TGTGCCAGCAGCTTAGCAGGGACTCTAAGCCCATCTGGGGCCAACGTCCTGACTTTC. This codes for CASSLAGTLSPSGANVLTF.

The V call is TRBV30, the J call TRBJ2-1; TRBD1 is a possible D gene (5 bases). The CDR3 length is 15 residues. Germline CDR1 reads GTSNPN; CDR2 reads SVGIG (reference sequence). The V gene lost 2 bases and the J gene lost 5 bases, with 16 bases spanning the gap. CDR3 nucleotides: TGTGCCTGGAGTAGGGGCATACGTGTGAACAATGAGCAGTTCTTC. It codes for CAWSRGIRVNNEQFF.

This chain joins TRBV19 and TRBJ1-4; tentatively, D is TRBD1 (6 bases). The CDR3 is 14 residues long. Germline CDR1 reads LNHDA; CDR2 reads SQIVND (reference sequence). V lost 6 bases and J 7 bases, leaving 15 bases between the germline ends. The CDR3 nucleotides are TGTGCCAGTAGGCACAGGGTGGATGGTGAAAAACTGTTTTTT. The encoded protein is CASRHRVDGEKLFF. Full variable domain (outside the CDR3, taken from reference TRBV19 and TRBJ1-4): DGGITQSPKYLFRKEGQNVTLSCEQNLNHDAMYWYRQDPGQGLRLIYYSQIVNDFQKGDIAEGYSVSREKKESFPLTVTSAQKNPTAFYLCASRHRVDGEKLFFGSGTQLSVL.

V is TRBV6-4 and J is TRBJ1-2; TRBD1 matches at 9 bases. CDR1 is MRHNA, CDR2 SNTAGT, per germline. This CDR3 is 13 amino acids long. V was clipped by 6 bases and J by 8 bases; unmatched bases: 7. The CDR3, as DNA: TGTGCCAGCAGCCTTACAGGGGGCGGCGGCTACACCTTC. Encoded protein: CASSLTGGGGYTF.

This clone was recorded a few times. The rearrangement joins TRBV6-6 to TRBJ2-5; TRBD2 is a possible D gene (5 bases). V lost 0 bases and J lost 7, with 6 bases in between. CDR3 length equals 12 residues. Germline CDR1 MNHNY, CDR2 SVGAGI (reference sequence). The CDR3: CASSYSRVTQYF. The DNA for the CDR3 is TGTGCCAGCAGTTACTCGAGGGTGACCCAGTACTTC.

The chain joins TRBV7-9 to TRBJ2-2, with 8 positions matching TRBD2. The CDR3 covers 16 residues. V lost 3 bases to trimming and J lost 2 bases; unmatched junction nucleotides: 5. Germline V gene data show CDR1 as SEHNR and CDR2 as FQNEAQ (reference sequence). CDR3 bases: TGTGCCAGCAGCTTGTCGGGGGGGCAAAACACCGGGGAGCTGTTTTTT. It specifies CASSLSGGQNTGELFF.

The chain combines TRBV2 with TRBJ1-3; D is undetermined. CDR1 and CDR2 (germline): SNHLY, FYNNEI. With 6 bases removed from V and 0 bases from J, the gap between germline ends came to 12 bases. CDR3 length: 15 amino acids. The DNA for the CDR3 is TGTGCCAGCAGGGGCGCACAGAGCTCTGGAAACACCATATATTTT. This codes for CASRGAQSSGNTIYF. The complete variable domain, with remaining parts taken from reference TRBV2 and TRBJ1-3, reads EPEVTQTPSHQVTQMGQEVILRCVPISNHLYFYWYRQILGQKVEFLVSFYNNEISEKSEIFDDQFSVERPDGSNFTLKIRSTKLEDSAMYFCASRGAQSSGNTIYFGEGSWLTVV.

This chain connects TRBV3-1 (or the pseudogene TRBV3-2) to TRBJ1-6; D ambiguous. The CDR3 covers 18 residues. Trimming left V 1 base short and J 0 bases short, with 13 bases between. Germline V gene data show CDR1 as LGHDT and CDR2 as YNNKEL (reference sequence). The CDR3 protein is CASSQVDPRSSYNSPLHF. CDR3 nucleotide sequence: TGTGCCAGCAGCCAAGTGGACCCCAGGAGCTCCTATAATTCACCCCTCCACTTT.

J is TRBJ2-5 and V is TRBV24-1, with unresolved D. This CDR3 region has 15 residues. The germline gives CDR1 KGHDR, CDR2 SFDVKD. V was cut by 3 bases and J by 5 bases, with 15 bases left in between. The CDR3 region has the DNA TGTGCCACCAGTGATCACCGCCGCGCCTTCGAGACCCAGTACTTC. This sequence encodes CATSDHRRAFETQYF.

The gene calls are TRBV10-3 and TRBJ1-6, with 7 bases lining up with TRBD1. Germline V lookup: CDR1 ENHRY, CDR2 SYGVKD. There are 13 residues in the CDR3. V was pared by 6 bases and J by 10 bases, with 6 bases of the junction left unmatched. The chain's CDR3 is CAIRTGVGSPLHF. The CDR3 nucleotides read TGTGCCATCAGAACAGGGGTAGGGTCACCCCTCCACTTT.

This clone was detected a few times. The V and J genes are TRBV5-6 and TRBJ1-1; 7 nucleotides line up with TRBD1. The germline V gene encodes CDR1 SGHDT and CDR2 YYEEEE. This CDR3 spans 13 amino acids. With 7 bases clipped from V and 6 bases from J, the junction kept 9 bases outside the gene matches. The CDR3: CASSLDRDPEAFF. The CDR3 DNA is TGTGCCAGCTCCCTCGACAGGGACCCTGAAGCTTTCTTT.

V and J are TRBV7-6 and TRBJ2-5, with 7 bases aligning to TRBD2. CDR1 is SGHVS and CDR2 is FNYEAQ in the germline V gene. The CDR3 is made up of 14 amino acids. Trimming at V came to 2 bases and at J to 4 bases, leaving 4 bases not matched to a gene. The CDR3 DNA reads as TGTGCCAGCAGCTTAACTGGGGGGGGAGAGACCCAGTACTTC. It translates to CASSLTGGGETQYF.

The chain joins TRBV5-1 to TRBJ1-3, with D unresolved. CDR1 and CDR2 (germline): SGHRS, YFSETQ. The CDR3 length is 16 residues. Trimming cost V 0 bases and J 0 bases, with 10 bases left between them. CDR3 protein: CASSLVSGSSGNTIYF. In nucleotides, the CDR3 is TGCGCCAGCAGCTTGGTGTCGGGCAGCTCTGGAAACACCATATATTTT.

With regard to this clone: Within the sample, other DNA sequences also encode this same CDR3. J is TRBJ2-7 and V is TRBV29-1, with D unclear. The CDR3 runs to 12 residues. Trimming took off 4 bases at V and 3 bases at J, with 10 bases between the two ends. Germline V gene data show CDR1 as SQVTM and CDR2 as ANQGSEA. In DNA form, the CDR3 reads TGCAGCGTTGTCCCAGGAAACTACGAGCAGTACTTC. This gives the protein CSVVPGNYEQYF.

J is TRBJ1-1 and V is TRBV15; no clear D. V lost 5 bases and J 1 base, leaving 8 bases between the germline ends. Germline V gives CDR1 LNHNV, CDR2 YYDKDF (reference sequence). The CDR3 covers 13 residues. The CDR3 reads CATSGIRNTEAFF. CDR3 sequence (DNA): TGTGCCACCAGCGGGATTCGGAACACTGAAGCTTTCTTT.

This clone has only a few counts. The V call is TRBV30, the J call TRBJ1-2; maybe TRBD1 (5 bases). CDR1 and CDR2 (germline): GTSNPN, SVGIG (reference sequence). The V and J ends lost 3 bases and 5 bases respectively, with 10 bases between them. This CDR3 has 12 residues. CDR3 region: CAWRARGYGYTF. Written as DNA, the CDR3 is TGTGCCTGGAGGGCACGGGGGTATGGCTACACCTTC.

The V call is TRBV29-1, the J call TRBJ2-7; 12 bases align to TRBD2. The CDR3 sequence is 14 residues long. CDR1 and CDR2 (germline): SQVTM, ANQGSEA. Trimming at V came to 6 bases and at J to 4 bases, leaving 7 bases not matched to a gene. The CDR3 loop reads CSVSTSGGYYEQYF. For the CDR3, the DNA is TGCAGCGTCTCGACTAGCGGGGGTTATTACGAGCAGTACTTC.

The CDR3 sequence is CATARDRNTEAFF. DNA of the CDR3: TGTGCCACCGCCCGGGACAGGAACACTGAAGCTTTCTTT. J is TRBJ1-1 and V is TRBV30; 7 nucleotides line up with TRBD1. This CDR3 is built from 13 residues. Germline CDR1 reads GTSNPN; CDR2 reads SVGIG (reference sequence). Trimming removed 8 bases from V and 1 base from J; junction bases left unmatched: 7. The full variable domain, its missing parts supplied by reference TRBV30 and TRBJ1-1, is SQTIHQWPATLVQPVGSPLSLECTVEGTSNPNLYWYRQAAGRGLQLLFYSVGIGQISSEVPQNLSASRPQDRQFILSSKKLLLSDSGFYLCATARDRNTEAFFGQGTRLTVV.

This rearrangement joins TRBV27 to TRBJ2-7; 7 nucleotides align to TRBD1. Germline V gene data show CDR1 as MNHEY and CDR2 as SMNVEV (reference sequence). Trimming took 5 bases from V and 2 from J; bases not matched to a gene: 6. The CDR3 length is 14 residues. The chain's CDR3 is CASSPGQRTYEQYF. The CDR3 DNA sequence: TGTGCCAGCAGTCCGGGACAGAGAACCTACGAGCAGTACTTC.

This clone was detected only once. V is TRBV4-2 and J is TRBJ1-1; weak D call: TRBD1 (6 bases). Trimming removed 1 base at V and 2 bases at J, with 14 bases between. The CDR3 runs 16 residues. In germline, CDR1 is LGHNA, CDR2 YNFKEQ. The CDR3, as DNA: TGTGCCAGCAGCCAAGTTTTAGGGGGTTTAAACACTGAAGCTTTCTTT. Its translation is CASSQVLGGLNTEAFF.

The chain carries TRBV7-9 and TRBJ1-4, with a weak D call TRBD1 (5 bases). Germline V gene sequence: CDR1 SEHNR, CDR2 FQNEAQ (reference sequence). The CDR3 is 15 residues long. V was trimmed by 5 bases and J by 2 bases, leaving 12 bases between them. The chain's CDR3 is CASSPTGGTNEKLFF. DNA for the CDR3: TGTGCCAGCAGCCCAACAGGAGGGACTAATGAAAAACTGTTTTTT.

This chain links TRBV12-1 with TRBJ2-7; the table names TRBD1, a call not compared with the DNA. TRBV12-1 is a pseudogene. This CDR3 is 20 amino acids long. This chain's CDR3 is CASSFAAGQGDNPGSYEQYF. CDR3 in DNA: TGTGCCAGCAGCTTTGCCGCCGGACAGGGCGACAACCCCGGCTCCTACGAGCAGTACTTC.

The J gene is TRBJ1-5, the V gene TRBV28, with D tentatively TRBD1 (5 bases). CDR3 length: 15 amino acids. V was trimmed by 7 bases and J by 6 bases, leaving 19 bases between them. From germline, CDR1 is MDHEN and CDR2 SYDVKM. CDR3 DNA sequence: TGTGCCAGCATTGGAGGGGCGGGTGGCATTCAGCCCCAGCATTTT. Translated, it gives CASIGGAGGIQPQHF.

The gene calls are TRBV20-1 and TRBJ2-4; possible D gene TRBD1, 7 bases. CDR1 DFQATT and CDR2 SNEGSKA come from the germline V gene (reference sequence). V lost 3 bases and J 1 base, leaving 13 bases between the germline ends. The length of the CDR3 is 15 residues. In nucleotides, the CDR3 is TGCAGTGCTAGTCAGGGGGGTCCCGCCAAAAACATTCAGTACTTC. Translation gives CSASQGGPAKNIQYF.

This chain uses TRBV7-9 with TRBJ1-1, with D unresolved. The V end lost 6 bases, the J end lost 3 bases, and 11 bases lay between the germline ends. CDR1 is SEHNR and CDR2 is FQNEAQ in the germline V gene (reference sequence). The CDR3 runs to 13 residues. The CDR3 reads CASREVGDTEAFF. CDR3 coding DNA: TGTGCCAGCAGAGAGGTCGGAGACACTGAAGCTTTCTTT.

The CDR3 coding sequence is TGTGCCAGCAGATTCGGACAAAGCTCCTACAATGAGCAGTTCTTC. Its protein product is CASRFGQSSYNEQFF. The chain combines TRBV11-2 with TRBJ2-1; a weak D match, TRBD1 (5 bases). Between the trimmed V and J ends, which lost 6 bases and 0 bases, there was a span of 12 bases. From germline, CDR1 is SGHAT and CDR2 FQNNGV. The CDR3 covers 15 residues.

V and J are TRBV30 and TRBJ2-3, with D perhaps matching TRBD1 (6 bases). The germline V gene has CDR1 GTSNPN and CDR2 SVGIG (reference sequence). V shed 2 bases and J shed 0 bases, with 9 bases lying between them. The CDR3 sequence is 14 residues long. The chain's CDR3 is CAWSNRASTDTQYF. CDR3 coding DNA: TGTGCCTGGAGTAACAGGGCTAGCACAGATACGCAGTATTTT. The entire variable domain, with the rest obtained from reference TRBV30 and TRBJ2-3, is as follows: SQTIHQWPATLVQPVGSPLSLECTVEGTSNPNLYWYRQAAGRGLQLLFYSVGIGQISSEVPQNLSASRPQDRQFILSSKKLLLSDSGFYLCAWSNRASTDTQYFGPGTRLTVL.

V usage is TRBV6-5 and J usage is TRBJ1-2, with 7 bases lining up with TRBD1. V lost 7 bases to trimming and J lost 1 base; unmatched junction nucleotides: 6. Germline CDR1 MNHEY, CDR2 SVGAGI. The CDR3 loop spans 14 amino acids. CDR3 region: CASTNRGSNYGYTF. The CDR3 region has the DNA TGTGCCAGCACTAACAGGGGAAGTAACTATGGCTACACCTTC.

The chain has TRBV19 and TRBJ1-5; no definite D call. Trimming took off 3 bases at V and 3 bases at J, with 15 bases between the two ends. There are 16 residues in the CDR3. CDR1 is LNHDA, CDR2 SQIVND, per germline (reference sequence). The CDR3 loop is CASSMRLVQFNQPQHF. CDR3 in DNA: TGTGCCAGTAGTATGAGGCTCGTGCAGTTCAATCAGCCCCAGCATTTT. The full variable domain, in which reference TRBV19 and TRBJ1-5 provide the parts outside the CDR3, is DGGITQSPKYLFRKEGQNVTLSCEQNLNHDAMYWYRQDPGQGLRLIYYSQIVNDFQKGDIAEGYSVSREKKESFPLTVTSAQKNPTAFYLCASSMRLVQFNQPQHFGDGTRLSIL.

The CDR3 region is CAWSPTLSYEQYF. Written as DNA, the CDR3 is TGTGCCTGGAGCCCGACGCTATCCTACGAGCAGTACTTC. The chain links TRBV30 to TRBJ2-7; D is undetermined. V was shortened by 3 bases and J by 1 base, with 10 bases between the two germline ends. CDR3 length equals 13 residues. Germline V gene sequence: CDR1 GTSNPN, CDR2 SVGIG (reference sequence).

This chain uses TRBV28 with TRBJ2-1, with 11 positions matching TRBD2. This CDR3 contains 17 residues. Germline lookup yields CDR1 MDHEN and CDR2 SYDVKM. The junction had 11 bases not matched to a gene; V was cut back by 0 bases and J by 10 bases. CDR3 DNA: TGTGCCAGCAGTTTATGGACCCTAGCGGGGGGACCGGGCGAGCAGTTCTTC. Translated, it gives CASSLWTLAGGPGEQFF.

The chain links TRBV11-2 to TRBJ1-2; D is uncertain. Germline lookup yields CDR1 SGHAT and CDR2 FQNNGV. CDR3 length: 13 residues. V lost 1 base to trimming and J lost 1 base, with 4 bases between them. Here the CDR3 DNA reads TGTGCCAGCAGCTTAGGACTTAACTATGGCTACACCTTC. This encodes CASSLGLNYGYTF.